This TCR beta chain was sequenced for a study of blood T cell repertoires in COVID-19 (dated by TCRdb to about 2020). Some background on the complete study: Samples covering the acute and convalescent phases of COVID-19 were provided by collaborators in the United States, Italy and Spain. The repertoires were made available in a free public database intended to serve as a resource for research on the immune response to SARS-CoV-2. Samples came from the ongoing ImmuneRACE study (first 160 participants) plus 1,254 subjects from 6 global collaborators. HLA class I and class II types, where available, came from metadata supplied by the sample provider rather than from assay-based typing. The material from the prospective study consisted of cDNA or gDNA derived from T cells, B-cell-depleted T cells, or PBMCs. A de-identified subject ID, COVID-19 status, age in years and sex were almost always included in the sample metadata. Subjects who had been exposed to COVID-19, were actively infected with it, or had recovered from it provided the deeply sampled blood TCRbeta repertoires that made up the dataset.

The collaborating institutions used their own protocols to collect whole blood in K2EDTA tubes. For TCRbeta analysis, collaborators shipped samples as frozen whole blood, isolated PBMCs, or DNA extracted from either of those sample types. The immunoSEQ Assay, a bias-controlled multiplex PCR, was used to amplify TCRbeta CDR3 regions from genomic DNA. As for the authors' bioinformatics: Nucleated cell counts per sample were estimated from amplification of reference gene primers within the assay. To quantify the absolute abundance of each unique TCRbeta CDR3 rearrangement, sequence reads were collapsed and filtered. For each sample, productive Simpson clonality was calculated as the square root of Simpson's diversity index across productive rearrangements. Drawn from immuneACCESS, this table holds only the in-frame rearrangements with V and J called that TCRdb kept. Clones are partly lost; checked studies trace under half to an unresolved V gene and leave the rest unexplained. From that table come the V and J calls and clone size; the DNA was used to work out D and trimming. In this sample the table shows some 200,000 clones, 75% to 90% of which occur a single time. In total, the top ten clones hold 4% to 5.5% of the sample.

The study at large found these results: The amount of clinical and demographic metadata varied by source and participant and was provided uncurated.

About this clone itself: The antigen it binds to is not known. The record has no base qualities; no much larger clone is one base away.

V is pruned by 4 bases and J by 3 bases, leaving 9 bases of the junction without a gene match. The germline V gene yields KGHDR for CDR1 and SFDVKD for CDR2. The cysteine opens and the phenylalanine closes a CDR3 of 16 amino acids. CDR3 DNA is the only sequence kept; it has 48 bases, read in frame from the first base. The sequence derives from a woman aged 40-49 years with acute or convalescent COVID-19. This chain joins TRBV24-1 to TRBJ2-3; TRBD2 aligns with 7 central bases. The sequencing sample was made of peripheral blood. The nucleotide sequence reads TGTGCCACCAGTGACACTCTAGCGGCTACGACAGATACGCAGTATTTT. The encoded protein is CATSDTLAATTDTQYF.